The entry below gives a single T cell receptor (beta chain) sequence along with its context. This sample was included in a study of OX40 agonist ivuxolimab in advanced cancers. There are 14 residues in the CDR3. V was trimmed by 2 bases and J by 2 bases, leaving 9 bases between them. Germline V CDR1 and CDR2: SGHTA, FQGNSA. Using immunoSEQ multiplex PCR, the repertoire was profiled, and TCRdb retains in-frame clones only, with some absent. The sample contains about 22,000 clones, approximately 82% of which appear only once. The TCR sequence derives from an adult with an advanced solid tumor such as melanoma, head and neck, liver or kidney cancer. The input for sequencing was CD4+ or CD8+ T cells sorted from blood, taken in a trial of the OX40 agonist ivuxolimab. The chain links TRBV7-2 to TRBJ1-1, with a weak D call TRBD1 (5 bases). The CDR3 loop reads CASSLFQGNTEAFF. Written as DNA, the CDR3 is TGTGCCAGCAGCTTATTCCAGGGTAACACTGAAGCTTTCTTT.